Below, 5 T cell receptor beta chains from the same sample are listed, as sequenced in a study of shared clonotypes between healthy human individuals. TCRdb keeps only in-frame clones here, not all; method: immunoSEQ multiplex PCR. The table has about a million clones, 76% seen once. Material: memory CD4+ T cells sorted from blood. Subset reported: CD45RA-negative fraction. These receptors came from a man aged 18 to 29 in good health.

The chain is built from TRBV7-2 and TRBJ2-1; 9 bases match TRBD2. V lost 2 bases to trimming and J lost 4 bases; unmatched junction nucleotides: 15. CDR1 is SGHTA, CDR2 FQGNSA, per germline. The CDR3 extends over 19 amino acids. The CDR3 DNA is TGTGCCAGCAGCTTACGGGAAGTTAAGTGGACTAGCGAATACAATGAGCAGTTCTTC. It specifies CASSLREVKWTSEYNEQFF.

The rearrangement uses TRBV5-4 and TRBJ2-1, with 8 bases lining up with TRBD2. V lost 4 bases to trimming and J lost 7 bases; unmatched junction nucleotides: 10. CDR1 SGHNT and CDR2 YYREEE come from the germline V gene (reference sequence). The CDR3 is made up of 15 amino acids. The CDR3 here is CASSLSGSVGNEQFF. CDR3 sequence (DNA): TGTGCCAGCAGCCTCAGCGGGAGTGTTGGGAATGAGCAGTTCTTC.

The J gene is TRBJ1-6, the V gene TRBV5-4; D perhaps matches TRBD1 (6 bases). V dropped 4 bases and J dropped 6 bases, with 20 bases sitting between them. Germline CDR1 SGHNT, CDR2 YYREEE (reference sequence). The CDR3 runs to 17 residues. The CDR3 is CASSPGGGLSLNSPLHF. CDR3 nucleotides: TGTGCCAGCAGCCCCGGAGGGGGTTTGTCCCTTAATTCACCCCTCCACTTT.

The V and J genes are TRBV7-2 and TRBJ1-2; D is uncertain. Between the trimmed V and J ends, which lost 3 bases and 8 bases, there was a span of 13 bases. This CDR3 region has 13 residues. Looked up from germline, CDR1 is SGHTA and CDR2 is FQGNSA. For the CDR3, the DNA is TGTGCCAGCAGCTTTGGGCCATCCTTAGGCTACACCTTC. This sequence encodes CASSFGPSLGYTF.

This rearrangement joins TRBV10-2 to TRBJ1-2; a possible D gene is TRBD1 (5 bases). Germline loops: CDR1 WSHSY, CDR2 SAAADI. The V gene lost 3 bases and the J gene lost 2 bases, with 19 bases spanning the gap. This CDR3 has 17 residues. CDR3 region: CASSDFGRDSENYGYTF. CDR3 in DNA: TGCGCCAGCAGTGACTTCGGCCGAGACAGTGAAAACTATGGCTACACCTTC.